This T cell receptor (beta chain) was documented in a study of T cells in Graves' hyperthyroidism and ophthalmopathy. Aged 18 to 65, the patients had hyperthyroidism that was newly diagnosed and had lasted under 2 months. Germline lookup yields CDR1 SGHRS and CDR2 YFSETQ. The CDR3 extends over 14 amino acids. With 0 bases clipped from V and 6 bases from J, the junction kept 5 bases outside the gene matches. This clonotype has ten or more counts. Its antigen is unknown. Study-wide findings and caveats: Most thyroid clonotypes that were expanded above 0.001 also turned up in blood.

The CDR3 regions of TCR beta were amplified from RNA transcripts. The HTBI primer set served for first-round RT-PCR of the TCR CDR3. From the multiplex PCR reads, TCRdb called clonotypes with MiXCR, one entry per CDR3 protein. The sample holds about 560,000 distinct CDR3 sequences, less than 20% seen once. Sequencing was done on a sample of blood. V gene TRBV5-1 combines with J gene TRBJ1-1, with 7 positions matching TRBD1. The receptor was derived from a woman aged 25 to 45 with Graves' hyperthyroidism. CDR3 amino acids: CASSLVQGRSEAFF. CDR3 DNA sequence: TGCGCCAGCAGCTTGGTACAGGGGAGGTCTGAAGCTTTCTTT.